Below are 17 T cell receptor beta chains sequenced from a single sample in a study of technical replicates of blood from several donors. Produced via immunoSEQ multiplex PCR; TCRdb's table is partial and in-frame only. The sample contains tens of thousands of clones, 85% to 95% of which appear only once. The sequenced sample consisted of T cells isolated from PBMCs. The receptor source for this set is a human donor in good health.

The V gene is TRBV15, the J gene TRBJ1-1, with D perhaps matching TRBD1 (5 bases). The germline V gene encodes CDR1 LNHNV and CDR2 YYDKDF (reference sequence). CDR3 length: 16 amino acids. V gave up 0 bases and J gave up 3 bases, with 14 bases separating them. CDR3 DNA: TGTGCCACCAGCAGAGATCGATGGGGGAGGGACACTGAAGCTTTCTTT. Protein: CATSRDRWGRDTEAFF.

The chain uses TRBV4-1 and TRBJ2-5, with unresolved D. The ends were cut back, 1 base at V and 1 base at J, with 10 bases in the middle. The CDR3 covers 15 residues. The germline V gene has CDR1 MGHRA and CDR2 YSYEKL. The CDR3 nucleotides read TGCGCCAGCAGCCAAGGATCAGTAATCCAAGAGACCCAGTACTTC. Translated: CASSQGSVIQETQYF.

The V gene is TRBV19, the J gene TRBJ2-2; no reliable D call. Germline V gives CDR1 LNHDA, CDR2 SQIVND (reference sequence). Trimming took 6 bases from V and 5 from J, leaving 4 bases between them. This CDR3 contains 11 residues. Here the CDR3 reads CASRTTGELFF. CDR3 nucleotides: TGTGCCAGTAGAACTACCGGGGAGCTGTTTTTT.

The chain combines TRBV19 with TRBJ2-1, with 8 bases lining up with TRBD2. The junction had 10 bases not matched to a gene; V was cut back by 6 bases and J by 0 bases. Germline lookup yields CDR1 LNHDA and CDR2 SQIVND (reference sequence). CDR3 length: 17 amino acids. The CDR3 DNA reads TGTGCCAGTAGCCTCCCACTGGCGGGGGGCTCCTACAATGAGCAGTTCTTC. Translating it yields CASSLPLAGGSYNEQFF.

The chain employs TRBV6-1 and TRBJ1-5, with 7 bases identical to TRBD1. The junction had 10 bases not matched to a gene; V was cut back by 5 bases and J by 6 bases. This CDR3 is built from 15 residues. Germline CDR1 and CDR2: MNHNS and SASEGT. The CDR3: CASSPPTGWLQPQHF. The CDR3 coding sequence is TGTGCCAGCAGTCCACCGACAGGGTGGCTTCAGCCCCAGCATTTT.

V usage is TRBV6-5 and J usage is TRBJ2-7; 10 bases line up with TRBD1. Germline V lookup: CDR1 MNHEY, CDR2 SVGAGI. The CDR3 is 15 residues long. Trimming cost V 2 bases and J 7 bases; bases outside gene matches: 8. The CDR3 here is CASSYTGTGEKEQYF. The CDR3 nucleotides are TGTGCCAGCAGTTACACCGGGACAGGGGAAAAGGAGCAGTACTTC.

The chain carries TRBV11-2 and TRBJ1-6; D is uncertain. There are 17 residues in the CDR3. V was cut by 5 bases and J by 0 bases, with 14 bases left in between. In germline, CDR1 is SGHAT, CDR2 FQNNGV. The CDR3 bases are TGTGCCAGCAGCCCGACGGGGTACGACTCCTATAATTCACCCCTCCACTTT. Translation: CASSPTGYDSYNSPLHF.

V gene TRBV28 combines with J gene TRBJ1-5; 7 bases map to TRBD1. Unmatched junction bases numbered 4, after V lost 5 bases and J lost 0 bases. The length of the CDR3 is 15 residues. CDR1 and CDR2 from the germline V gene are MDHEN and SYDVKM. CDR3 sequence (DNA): TGTGCCAGCAGTGGGACAGTCTATAGCAATCAGCCCCAGCATTTT. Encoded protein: CASSGTVYSNQPQHF.

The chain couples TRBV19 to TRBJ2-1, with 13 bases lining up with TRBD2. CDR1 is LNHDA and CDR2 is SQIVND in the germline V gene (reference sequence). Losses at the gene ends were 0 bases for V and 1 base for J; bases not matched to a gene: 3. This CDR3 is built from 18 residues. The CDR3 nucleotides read TGTGCCAGTAGTATAGATCCGGGACTAGCGGGATCCTACAATGAGCAGTTCTTC. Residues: CASSIDPGLAGSYNEQFF. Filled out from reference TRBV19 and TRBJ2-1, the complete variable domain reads DGGITQSPKYLFRKEGQNVTLSCEQNLNHDAMYWYRQDPGQGLRLIYYSQIVNDFQKGDIAEGYSVSREKKESFPLTVTSAQKNPTAFYLCASSIDPGLAGSYNEQFFGPGTRLTVL.

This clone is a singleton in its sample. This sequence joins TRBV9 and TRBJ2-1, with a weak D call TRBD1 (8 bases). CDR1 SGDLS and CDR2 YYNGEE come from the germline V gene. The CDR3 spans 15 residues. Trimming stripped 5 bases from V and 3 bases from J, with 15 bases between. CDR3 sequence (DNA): TGTGCCAGCAGTCACACAGGGGGGGACTACAATGAGCAGTTCTTC. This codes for CASSHTGGDYNEQFF.

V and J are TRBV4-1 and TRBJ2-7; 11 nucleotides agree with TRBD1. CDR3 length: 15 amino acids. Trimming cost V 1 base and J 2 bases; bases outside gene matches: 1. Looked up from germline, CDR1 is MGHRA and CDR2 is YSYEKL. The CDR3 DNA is TGCGCCAGCAGCCAAGGGGGACAGGGGGCCTACGAGCAGTACTTC. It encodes CASSQGGQGAYEQYF.

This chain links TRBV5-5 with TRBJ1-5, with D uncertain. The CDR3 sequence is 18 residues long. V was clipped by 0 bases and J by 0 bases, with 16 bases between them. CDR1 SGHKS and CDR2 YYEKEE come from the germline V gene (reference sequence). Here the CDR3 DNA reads TGTGCCAGCAGCTTGGGAGGTGACCACTTGTATAGCAATCAGCCCCAGCATTTT. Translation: CASSLGGDHLYSNQPQHF.

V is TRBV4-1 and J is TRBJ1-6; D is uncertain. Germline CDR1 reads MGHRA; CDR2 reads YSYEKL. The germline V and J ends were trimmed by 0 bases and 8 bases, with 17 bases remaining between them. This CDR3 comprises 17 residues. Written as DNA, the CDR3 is TGCGCCAGCAGCCAAGATGCGGCGGGCAGCGGTGATTCACCCCTCCACTTT. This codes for CASSQDAAGSGDSPLHF.

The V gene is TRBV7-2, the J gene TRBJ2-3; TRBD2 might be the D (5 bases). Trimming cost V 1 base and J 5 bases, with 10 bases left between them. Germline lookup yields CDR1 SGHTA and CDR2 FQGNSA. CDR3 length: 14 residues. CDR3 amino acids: CASSLGLAGDTQYF. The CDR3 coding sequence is TGTGCCAGCAGCTTAGGGCTAGCCGGAGATACGCAGTATTTT.

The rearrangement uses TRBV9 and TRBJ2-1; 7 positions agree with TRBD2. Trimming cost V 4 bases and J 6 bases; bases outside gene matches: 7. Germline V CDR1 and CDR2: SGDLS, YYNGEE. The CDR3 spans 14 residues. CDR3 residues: CASSTRRELNEQFF. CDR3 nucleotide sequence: TGTGCCAGCAGCACCCGGCGGGAGCTCAATGAGCAGTTCTTC.

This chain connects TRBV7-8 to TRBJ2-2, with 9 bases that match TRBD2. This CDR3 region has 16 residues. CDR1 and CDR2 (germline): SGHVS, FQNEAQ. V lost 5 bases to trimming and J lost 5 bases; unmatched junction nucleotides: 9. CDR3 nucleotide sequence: TGTGCCAGCAGCCGAATAGCGGGAGAGGGAACCGGGGAGCTGTTTTTT. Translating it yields CASSRIAGEGTGELFF.

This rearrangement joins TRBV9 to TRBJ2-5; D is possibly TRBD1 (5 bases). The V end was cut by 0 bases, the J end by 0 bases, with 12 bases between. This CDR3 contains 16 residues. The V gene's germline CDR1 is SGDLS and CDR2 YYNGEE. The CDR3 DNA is TGTGCCAGCAGCGTAGATCTGACAGCGTACCAAGAGACCCAGTACTTC. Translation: CASSVDLTAYQETQYF.